This T cell receptor beta chain was sequenced for a study of blood T cell repertoires in COVID-19. Overall study: Sites in the United States, Italy and Spain provided acute and convalescent COVID-19 samples.

Authors' processing steps: From reference gene primer amplification, estimates of nucleated cell counts were derived. The method was immunoSEQ multiplex PCR; TCRdb's version includes in-frame clones alone and lacks a portion of them. V and J calls and clone size are as listed in that table; D and trimming were resolved from the DNA. Of about 160,000 clones in the sample, roughly 80% were seen once. Germline V CDR1 and CDR2: SGHRS, YFSETQ. The CDR3 runs to 14 residues. V shed 0 bases and J 4 bases; nucleotides not matched to a gene: 4. This clone has just a few counts. The sequenced sample consisted of peripheral blood. The chain combines TRBV5-1 with TRBJ2-7; 7 nucleotides align to TRBD2. This TCR came from a man aged 65 to 85 with acute or convalescent COVID-19. The CDR3 nucleotides read TGCGCCAGCAGCTTGGCGGGGGAGGGATACGAGCAGTACTTC. Encoded protein: CASSLAGEGYEQYF.